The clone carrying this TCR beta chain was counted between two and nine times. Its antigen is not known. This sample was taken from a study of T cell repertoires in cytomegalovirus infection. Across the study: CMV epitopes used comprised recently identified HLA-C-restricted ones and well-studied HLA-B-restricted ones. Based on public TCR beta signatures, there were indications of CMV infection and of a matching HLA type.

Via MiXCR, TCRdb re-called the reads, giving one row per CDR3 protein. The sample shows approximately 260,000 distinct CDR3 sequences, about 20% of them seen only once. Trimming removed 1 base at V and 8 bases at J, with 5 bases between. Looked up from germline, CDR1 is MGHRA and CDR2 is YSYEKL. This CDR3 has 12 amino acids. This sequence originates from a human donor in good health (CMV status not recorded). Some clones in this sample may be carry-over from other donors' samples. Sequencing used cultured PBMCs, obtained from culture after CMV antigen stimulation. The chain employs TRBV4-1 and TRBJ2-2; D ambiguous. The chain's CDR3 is CASSQVRGELFF. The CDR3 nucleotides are TGCGCCAGCAGCCAAGTTAGGGGGGAGCTGTTTTTT.